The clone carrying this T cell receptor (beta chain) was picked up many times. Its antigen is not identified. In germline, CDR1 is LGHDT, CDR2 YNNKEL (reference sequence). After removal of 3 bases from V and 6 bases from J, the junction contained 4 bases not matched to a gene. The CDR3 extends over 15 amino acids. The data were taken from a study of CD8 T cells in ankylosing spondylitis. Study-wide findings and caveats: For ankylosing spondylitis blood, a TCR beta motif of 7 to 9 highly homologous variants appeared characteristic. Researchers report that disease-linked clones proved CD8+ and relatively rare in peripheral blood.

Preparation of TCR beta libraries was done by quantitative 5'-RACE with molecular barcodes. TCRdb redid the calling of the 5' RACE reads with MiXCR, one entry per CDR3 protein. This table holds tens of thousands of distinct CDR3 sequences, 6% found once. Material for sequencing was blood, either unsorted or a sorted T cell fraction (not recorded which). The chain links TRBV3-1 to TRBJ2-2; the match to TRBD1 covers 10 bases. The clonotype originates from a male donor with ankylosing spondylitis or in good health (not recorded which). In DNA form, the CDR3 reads TGTGCCAGCAGCCAGGCCGGGACAGGGGCCGGGGAGCTGTTTTTT. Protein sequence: CASSQAGTGAGELFF.